Listed below are T cell receptor beta chains from one sample, sequenced in a study of blood T cell repertoires in COVID-19. Some clones are missing from TCRdb's copy, which holds only in-frame ones; the method was immunoSEQ multiplex PCR. The repertoire consists of 45,000 to 70,000 clones, with 65% to 90% occurring once and the leading ten covering over 25%. The sequenced sample consisted of peripheral blood. Source of these receptors: a woman of 80 years or more with active or convalescent COVID-19. Both conserved end residues are part of each CDR3. The D gene is left open where the match is weak. Clone size is stated in some rows and not others, as once, few, many or a class when expanded.

>TRBJ2-7|.|TRBD1|TRBV9
TGTGCCAGCAGCGTAGCGGGGACAGTAACCTACGAGCAGTACTTC
CASSVAGTVTYEQYF
>TRBJ2-7|.|TRBD1|TRBV18
TGTGCCAGCTCACCACCCGTGGGGACAGGGATCGTCGGCGAGCAGTACTTC
CASSPPVGTGIVGEQYF
>TRBJ2-5|.|TRBD2|TRBV9
TGTGCCAGCAGCGTAGCAGCGGGGGGACAAGAGACCCAGTACTTC
CASSVAAGGQETQYF
>TRBJ1-2|.|.|TRBV10-2
TGCGCCACCAAAGACGACAGTAACTATGGCTACACCTTC
CATKDDSNYGYTF
>TRBJ1-5|.|TRBD1|TRBV9
TGTGCCAGCAGCGTAGATGGGACAGGGGAGCCCCAGCATTTT
CASSVDGTGEPQHF
>TRBJ1-1|.|.|TRBV28
TGTGCCAGCAAGGAGGGGCGCGCCACTGAAGCTTTCTTT
CASKEGRATEAFF
>TRBJ1-2|.|.|TRBV7-2
TGTGCCAGCAGCTTAGGGCAGAACTATGGCTACACCTTC
CASSLGQNYGYTF
>TRBJ1-1|.|TRBD1|TRBV7-6
TGTGCCAGCAGCTCCTCCGACAGGGTGAACACTGAAGCTTTCTTT
CASSSSDRVNTEAFF
>TRBJ1-6|few|.|TRBV19
TGTGCCAGTAGTCTCTTATGGGAGTCCTATAATTCACCCCTCCACTTT
CASSLLWESYNSPLHF
>TRBJ1-4|.|TRBD1|TRBV7-9
TGTGCCAGCAGCCTGGGGACAGATGAAAAACTGTTTTTT
CASSLGTDEKLFF